The rows below give T cell receptor beta chains drawn from one sample of a study of T cells in Graves' hyperthyroidism and ophthalmopathy. TCRdb fed the multiplex PCR reads into MiXCR, producing one record per CDR3 protein. Among 350,000 or so distinct CDR3 sequences listed, about 21% were seen once. The sample was blood. The receptors here all came from a woman between 50 and 59 years old with Graves' hyperthyroidism. Each CDR3 is given with its conserved first and last residue. A D gene is named only where the DNA matches it firmly. Only part of the rows carry a size: once, few, many, or a class if the clone is expanded.

size,D,V,J,CDR3,DNA
.,TRBD1,TRBV5-1,TRBJ2-5,CASSLVASSGGTQYF,TGCGCCAGCAGCTTGGTGGCATCCTCAGGGGGGACCCAGTACTTC
many,.,TRBV5-1,TRBJ1-4,CASSLVGTATNEKLFF,TGCGCCAGCAGCTTGGTAGGGACCGCAACTAATGAAAAACTGTTTTTT
few,TRBD2,TRBV19,TRBJ2-7,CATRSPGGNYEQYF,TGTGCCACCCGGAGCCCGGGGGGAAACTACGAGCAGTACTTC
.,TRBD1,TRBV28,TRBJ1-4,CASSRTGDYNEKLFF,TGTGCCAGCAGCCGAACAGGGGACTATAATGAAAAACTGTTTTTT
many,.,TRBV19,TRBJ2-1,CASSKGWSSYNEQFF,TGTGCCAGTAGTAAGGGTTGGAGCTCCTACAATGAGCAGTTCTTC
few,TRBD1,TRBV20-1,TRBJ2-3,CSARDRLGTDTQYF,TGCAGTGCTAGGGACAGGTTGGGGACAGATACGCAGTATTTT
many,.,TRBV13,TRBJ2-2,CASSPSTTNTGELFF,TGTGCCAGCAGCCCGTCGACCACGAACACCGGGGAGCTGTTTTTT
few,TRBD2,TRBV9,TRBJ2-5,CASSVGGGRAAETQYF,TGTGCCAGCAGCGTAGGTGGCGGGAGGGCCGCTGAGACCCAGTACTTC
few,TRBD1,TRBV15,TRBJ1-5,CATSRDRLNQPQHF,TGTGCCACCAGCAGGGACAGGCTAAATCAGCCCCAGCATTTT
.,TRBD2,TRBV11-3,TRBJ2-7,CASSPRTSSGYEQYF,TGTGCCAGCAGCCCGCGGACTAGTTCGGGCTACGAGCAGTACTTC
.,TRBD2,TRBV7-2,TRBJ2-7,CASSLGRERLYEQYF,TGTGCCAGCAGCTTAGGGCGGGAGAGGTTGTACGAGCAGTACTTC
many,TRBD1,TRBV10-3,TRBJ1-1,CAISESNRGNTEAFF,TGTGCCATCAGTGAGTCGAACAGGGGGAACACTGAAGCTTTCTTT